What follows is one T cell receptor (beta chain) and its context. TCRdb's table, derived via immunoSEQ multiplex PCR, lists solely in-frame clones and lacks some. This repertoire shows roughly 56,000 clones, over 75% found once; its top ten account for roughly a tenth. This sample is part of a study of blood T cell repertoires in COVID-19. The CDR3 loop spans 11 amino acids. Germline CDR1 MNHNY, CDR2 SVGAGI (reference sequence). V lost 9 bases, J lost 3 bases, and 1 base stayed unmatched. The chain couples TRBV6-6 to TRBJ1-1, with 7 bases identical to TRBD1. The TCR originated in a human donor in a cohort sampled during active COVID-19. Material for sequencing was peripheral blood. CDR3 nucleotide sequence: TGTGCCAGGGGGACAGACACTGAAGCTTTCTTT. Residues: CARGTDTEAFF.